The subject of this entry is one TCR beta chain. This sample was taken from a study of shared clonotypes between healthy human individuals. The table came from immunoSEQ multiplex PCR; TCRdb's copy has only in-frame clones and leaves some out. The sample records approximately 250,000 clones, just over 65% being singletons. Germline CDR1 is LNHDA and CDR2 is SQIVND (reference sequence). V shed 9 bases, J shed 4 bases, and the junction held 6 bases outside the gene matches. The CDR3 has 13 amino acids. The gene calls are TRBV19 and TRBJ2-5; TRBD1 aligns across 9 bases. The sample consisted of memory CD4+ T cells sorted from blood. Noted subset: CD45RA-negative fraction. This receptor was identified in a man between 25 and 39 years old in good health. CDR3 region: CASKIQGAETQYF. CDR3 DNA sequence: TGTGCCAGCAAAATACAGGGGGCAGAGACCCAGTACTTC. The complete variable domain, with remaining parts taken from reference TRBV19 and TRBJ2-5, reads DGGITQSPKYLFRKEGQNVTLSCEQNLNHDAMYWYRQDPGQGLRLIYYSQIVNDFQKGDIAEGYSVSREKKESFPLTVTSAQKNPTAFYLCASKIQGAETQYFGPGTRLLVL.